Below, 32 T cell receptor beta chains from the same sample are listed, as sequenced in a study of blood T cell repertoires in COVID-19. Method: immunoSEQ multiplex PCR; TCRdb's copy keeps in-frame clones and lacks some. The table shows around 180,000 clones, with roughly 83% occurring only once. The sequencing sample was made of PBMCs or T cells enriched from blood (not recorded which). The receptors come from a woman aged 25 to 39 who had recovered from COVID-19.

The CDR3 protein is CSVYLSGSIISYNEQFF. CDR3 sequence (DNA): TGCAGCGTTTATTTGAGCGGGAGTATTATTTCCTACAATGAGCAGTTCTTC. The chain recombines TRBV29-1 with TRBJ2-1, with 8 bases matching TRBD2. The J segment lost 1 base and the V segment lost 5 bases, leaving 13 bases of the junction unmatched. CDR1 is SQVTM, CDR2 ANQGSEA, per germline. The CDR3 is 17 residues long.

This clone was seen a single time. V is TRBV28 and J is TRBJ2-7; a weak D match, TRBD1 (5 bases). CDR1 is MDHEN and CDR2 is SYDVKM in the germline V gene. Trimming pared 3 bases from V and 0 bases from J, leaving 12 bases between. The CDR3 covers 15 residues. The CDR3 DNA reads as TGTGCCAGCAGTTTCGCCCGACAGCACTCCTACGAGCAGTACTTC. Protein: CASSFARQHSYEQYF.

This clone was found once. This chain joins TRBV11-2 and TRBJ2-7; no firm D call. Germline V gives CDR1 SGHAT, CDR2 FQNNGV. V was shortened by 5 bases and J by 3 bases, with 20 bases between the two germline ends. The CDR3 covers 16 residues. Here the CDR3 reads CASSGVRDSYLYEQYF. The CDR3, as DNA: TGTGCCAGCAGCGGTGTACGTGATTCCTACCTCTACGAGCAGTACTTC.

This chain joins TRBV11-2 and TRBJ2-7, with a possible D match to TRBD2 (6 bases). Germline CDR1 reads SGHAT; CDR2 reads FQNNGV. V was pared by 1 base and J by 6 bases, with 13 bases between. The CDR3 sequence is 14 residues long. The CDR3 bases are TGTGCCAGCAGCTTAGGGTCTAGCGCCCGCGAGCAGTACTTC. Protein sequence: CASSLGSSAREQYF.

This clone was seen only once. The chain joins TRBV7-2 to TRBJ2-7; 9 nucleotides align to TRBD1. V was pared by 3 bases and J by 5 bases, with 5 bases of the junction left unmatched. The CDR3 contains 14 residues. In germline, CDR1 is SGHTA, CDR2 FQGNSA. DNA of the CDR3: TGTGCCAGCAGCTTCCGGGACAGGGTGCACGAGCAGTACTTC. Protein sequence: CASSFRDRVHEQYF.

The chain links TRBV28 to TRBJ2-2; TRBD2 might be the D (6 bases). Germline assignment: CDR1 MDHEN and CDR2 SYDVKM. V gave up 5 bases and J gave up 6 bases, with 22 bases separating them. The CDR3 runs 17 residues. CDR3 nucleotides: TGTGCCAGCAGTCCCTTCTTCACTAGGTCGGGGGCCGGGGAGCTGTTTTTT. It specifies CASSPFFTRSGAGELFF.

The V and J genes are TRBV5-5 and TRBJ2-2; TRBD2 aligns across 8 bases. The germline V gene has CDR1 SGHKS and CDR2 YYEKEE (reference sequence). The CDR3 totals 17 residues. J was trimmed by 3 bases and V by 4 bases; bases with no gene match: 11. The CDR3: CASSVQTSAPYTGELFF. CDR3 coding DNA: TGTGCCAGCAGCGTGCAGACTAGCGCACCCTACACCGGGGAGCTGTTTTTT.

The count of this clone is one. The V gene is TRBV20-1, the J gene TRBJ2-5; 8 bases are shared with TRBD2. The germline V gene encodes CDR1 DFQATT and CDR2 SNEGSKA (reference sequence). Trimming at V came to 5 bases and at J to 5 bases, leaving 1 base not matched to a gene. The CDR3 length is 11 residues. CDR3 sequence (DNA): TGCAGTGCTTCGGGAGGGGAGACCCAGTACTTC. Amino acids: CSASGGETQYF.

The rearrangement joins TRBV11-3 to TRBJ1-3, with TRBD1 matching 7 bases. V gave up 2 bases and J gave up 1 base; unmatched junction bases: 14. This CDR3 has 19 amino acids. Germline CDR1 SGHNT, CDR2 YENEEA. The CDR3 loop is CASSLSPGDRVFSGNTIYF. The CDR3 nucleotides read TGTGCCAGCAGCTTATCACCCGGAGACAGGGTATTTTCTGGAAACACCATATATTTT.

This chain connects TRBV15 to TRBJ2-1, with TRBD2 as a possible D gene (7 bases). V was pared by 3 bases and J by 9 bases, with 21 bases between. This CDR3 contains 16 residues. The germline CDR1 and CDR2 sequences are LNHNV and YYDKDF (reference sequence). The CDR3 loop is CATSSSVGGERGEQFF. CDR3 nucleotide sequence: TGTGCCACCAGCAGTTCGGTAGGGGGGGAGAGGGGTGAGCAGTTCTTC.

The V call is TRBV7-9, the J call TRBJ2-1, with 10 bases lining up with TRBD2. The germline CDR1 and CDR2 sequences are SEHNR and FQNEAQ (reference sequence). This CDR3 contains 15 residues. The J segment lost 4 bases and the V segment lost 3 bases, leaving 3 bases of the junction unmatched. The CDR3 loop is CASSFPSGRYNEQFF. CDR3 DNA sequence: TGTGCCAGCAGCTTTCCTAGCGGGAGATACAATGAGCAGTTCTTC.

The chain is built from TRBV14 and TRBJ2-5; unclear D gene. Germline V gene data show CDR1 as SGHDN and CDR2 as FVKESK. V lost 0 bases and J lost 2, with 10 bases in between. The CDR3 is 15 residues long. The CDR3 region has the DNA TGTGCCAGCAGCCAAGATTTCGCCAGACAAGAGACCCAGTACTTC. It encodes CASSQDFARQETQYF. The full variable domain, rest sourced from reference TRBV14 and TRBJ2-5, is EAGVTQFPSHSVIEKGQTVTLRCDPISGHDNLYWYRRVMGKEIKFLLHFVKESKQDESGMPNNRFLAERTGGTYSTLKVQPAELEDSGVYFCASSQDFARQETQYFGPGTRLLVL.

The CDR3 DNA sequence: TGTGCCAGCAGCTTACCCGGGAGGGCCAACAATGAGCAGTTCTTC. Protein: CASSLPGRANNEQFF. V gene TRBV11-2 combines with J gene TRBJ2-1, with TRBD2 identical over 8 bases. Trimming at V came to 2 bases and at J to 5 bases, leaving 5 bases not matched to a gene. This CDR3 comprises 15 residues. CDR1 is SGHAT, CDR2 FQNNGV, per germline.

This sequence joins TRBV7-9 and TRBJ2-7; D is possibly TRBD1 (5 bases). Germline lookup yields CDR1 SEHNR and CDR2 FQNEAQ (reference sequence). Trimming took 0 bases from V and 7 from J, leaving 7 bases between them. The CDR3 extends over 12 amino acids. The CDR3 is CASSLAGVEQYF. CDR3 DNA sequence: TGTGCCAGCAGCTTAGCAGGGGTTGAGCAGTACTTC.

This chain uses TRBV7-8 with TRBJ1-6; 8 bases align to TRBD1. V lost 8 bases, J lost 0 bases, and 9 bases stayed unmatched. The CDR3 runs 17 residues. Germline V CDR1 and CDR2: SGHVS, FQNEAQ. CDR3 residues: CASQNRGWDSYNSPLHF. The CDR3 region has the DNA TGTGCCAGCCAAAACAGGGGGTGGGACTCCTATAATTCACCCCTCCACTTT.

This clone has just one count. This chain uses TRBV6-1 with TRBJ1-1, with D unresolved. CDR1 and CDR2 from the germline V gene are MNHNS and SASEGT. Trimming took 3 bases from V and 9 from J, leaving 11 bases between them. This CDR3 spans 12 amino acids. As DNA, the CDR3 is TGTGCCAGCAGTGAGGGGAGCCGACAAGCTTTCTTT. This sequence encodes CASSEGSRQAFF.

The rearrangement uses TRBV18 and TRBJ2-7, with TRBD2 identical over 14 bases. The CDR3 runs 15 residues. Trimming cost V 5 bases and J 6 bases; bases outside gene matches: 6. The germline gives CDR1 KGHSH, CDR2 LQKENI. CDR3 sequence reads: CASSAGLAGVSEQYF. CDR3 DNA sequence: TGTGCCAGCTCAGCGGGACTAGCGGGAGTATCCGAGCAGTACTTC.

The rearrangement uses TRBV5-1 and TRBJ1-5; TRBD1 agrees at 10 bases. The CDR3 has 14 residues. The germline V gene encodes CDR1 SGHRS and CDR2 YFSETQ. V lost 4 bases and J lost 5; bases outside the gene matches: 3. The CDR3 DNA sequence: TGCGCCAGCAGCATTGGGACAGGGGATCAGCCCCAGCATTTT. Encoded protein: CASSIGTGDQPQHF. Full variable domain (remainder filled in from reference TRBV5-1 and TRBJ1-5): KAGVTQTPRYLIKTRGQQVTLSCSPISGHRSVSWYQQTPGQGLQFLFEYFSETQRNKGNFPGRFSGRQFSNSRSEMNVSTLELGDSALYLCASSIGTGDQPQHFGDGTRLSIL.

The V and J genes are TRBV27 and TRBJ2-2; the D gene is possibly TRBD2 (5 bases). The CDR3 length is 16 residues. Trimming took off 0 bases at V and 6 bases at J, with 14 bases between the two ends. Germline lookup yields CDR1 MNHEY and CDR2 SMNVEV (reference sequence). The CDR3 is CASSLSSPSSSGELFF. The CDR3 coding sequence is TGTGCCAGCAGTTTATCGTCTCCCTCTAGCTCCGGGGAGCTGTTTTTT.

The chain uses TRBV5-5 and TRBJ1-1, with D unresolved. The V end lost 5 bases, the J end lost 1 base, and 9 bases lay between the germline ends. CDR3 length equals 13 residues. The germline CDR1 and CDR2 sequences are SGHKS and YYEKEE (reference sequence). CDR3 protein: CASSLYTNTEAFF. In nucleotides, the CDR3 is TGTGCCAGCAGTCTATATACGAACACTGAAGCTTTCTTT.

A single count supports this clone. V usage is TRBV19 and J usage is TRBJ1-3; TRBD1 might be the D (6 bases). Trimming left V 4 bases short and J 7 bases short, with 8 bases between. Germline-derived CDR1 and CDR2 are LNHDA and SQIVND (reference sequence). The CDR3 covers 12 residues. The CDR3 nucleotides read TGTGCCAGTAGTACAGGGGCGAACACCATATATTTT. This gives the protein CASSTGANTIYF.

V usage is TRBV4-1 and J usage is TRBJ2-7; D gene unclear. Germline CDR1 and CDR2: MGHRA and YSYEKL. Trimming shortened V by 0 bases and J by 3 bases, and 6 bases separated the two germline ends. This CDR3 is 13 amino acids long. The CDR3 reads CASSQDSSYEQYF. The CDR3 nucleotides are TGCGCCAGCAGCCAAGATAGCAGCTACGAGCAGTACTTC.

This rearrangement joins TRBV7-9 to TRBJ2-7, with 15 bases aligning to TRBD2. The CDR3 is 19 residues long. Germline-derived CDR1 and CDR2 are SEHNR and FQNEAQ (reference sequence). J lost 2 bases, V lost 3 bases, and 11 bases had no gene match. The CDR3 region has the DNA TGTGCCAGCAGCTTCTACGTCGGGACTAGCGGGAGGAGCCCCTACGAGCAGTACTTC. Translation gives CASSFYVGTSGRSPYEQYF.

The V call is TRBV18, the J call TRBJ1-5; D remains ambiguous. Trimming cost V 4 bases and J 8 bases, with 9 bases left between them. CDR1 and CDR2 (germline): KGHSH, LQKENI. The CDR3 loop spans 12 amino acids. Written as DNA, the CDR3 is TGTGCCAGCTCACGCGAAATGGAGCCCCAGCATTTT. The encoded protein is CASSREMEPQHF.

V is TRBV27 and J is TRBJ2-3, with TRBD2 matching 8 bases. The CDR3 runs 16 residues. V was pared by 5 bases and J by 2 bases, with 9 bases of the junction left unmatched. In germline, CDR1 is MNHEY, CDR2 SMNVEV (reference sequence). CDR3 residues: CASSVLAGANTDTQYF. In nucleotides, the CDR3 is TGTGCCAGCAGTGTCCTAGCGGGCGCGAACACAGATACGCAGTATTTT.

Of note for this clone: As the CDR3 is not closed by the conserved phenylalanine or tryptophan, this likely results from a read error. It is unclear where the CDR3 begins or ends on the DNA, so no DNA is shown, and the CDR3 is as TCRdb lists it. CDR3 sequence: CASSSEQE. The V gene is TRBV5-1, the J gene TRBJ1-5; the table gives TRBD1 as D, unverified against the DNA. The CDR3 extends over 8 residues, inclusive of both ends. CDR1 is SGHRS, CDR2 YFSETQ, per germline.

The chain couples TRBV4-1 to TRBJ1-5; perhaps TRBD1 as D (6 bases). The germline V gene has CDR1 MGHRA and CDR2 YSYEKL. The V gene lost 1 base and the J gene lost 5 bases, with 12 bases spanning the gap. This CDR3 has 15 residues. CDR3 loop: CASSQGGGRDQPQHF. In DNA form, the CDR3 reads TGCGCCAGCAGCCAAGGAGGGGGAAGGGATCAGCCCCAGCATTTT.

This chain links TRBV27 with TRBJ2-2; 8 nucleotides agree with TRBD2. CDR1 MNHEY and CDR2 SMNVEV come from the germline V gene (reference sequence). CDR3 length: 20 residues. V lost 5 bases, J lost 2 bases, and 19 bases stayed unmatched. The CDR3 DNA reads as TGTGCCAGCAGTCCCGGGGTAGCGGGATCATTAAAATCTAACACCGGGGAGCTGTTTTTT. It codes for CASSPGVAGSLKSNTGELFF.

The chain joins TRBV14 to TRBJ2-3; D not certain. The CDR3 is 14 amino acids. Germline V lookup: CDR1 SGHDN, CDR2 FVKESK. Trimming removed 2 bases at V and 1 base at J, with 7 bases between. In DNA form, the CDR3 reads TGTGCCAGCAGCCAAAACACCCGCACAGATACGCAGTATTTT. This encodes CASSQNTRTDTQYF.

This sequence joins TRBV2 and TRBJ2-1, with 9 bases that match TRBD1. This CDR3 has 14 residues. The junction had 4 bases not matched to a gene; V was cut back by 5 bases and J by 5 bases. Germline lookup yields CDR1 SNHLY and CDR2 FYNNEI. CDR3 DNA sequence: TGTGCCAGCAGTCCTGGGACAGGGAACAATGAGCAGTTCTTC. It codes for CASSPGTGNNEQFF.

The chain is built from TRBV5-1 and TRBJ2-1, with TRBD2 matching 7 bases. This CDR3 is built from 15 residues. Trimming cost V 3 bases and J 5 bases; bases outside gene matches: 8. Germline V CDR1 and CDR2: SGHRS, YFSETQ. The CDR3 DNA is TGCGCCAGCAGCTATGGCGGGACTACAGACAATGAGCAGTTCTTC. This gives the protein CASSYGGTTDNEQFF.

The chain uses TRBV7-9 and TRBJ1-2, with D possibly being TRBD1 (6 bases). This CDR3 has 15 amino acids. CDR1 and CDR2 (germline): SEHNR, FQNEAQ (reference sequence). Trimming took 2 bases from V and 3 from J, leaving 13 bases between them. CDR3 DNA: TGTGCCAGCAGCTTATTTGGAGAGGGGGACTATGGCTACACCTTC. This encodes CASSLFGEGDYGYTF.